The clone carrying this T cell receptor beta chain was observed a handful of times. Method: immunoSEQ multiplex PCR; TCRdb's copy keeps in-frame clones and lacks some. The table lists more than 15,000 clones, 30% to 40% of them singletons. The data derive from a study of graft-versus-host responses after intestinal transplantation. Across the study: Multivisceral, liver-intestinal, or isolated intestinal transplants were performed in recipients.

Irradiated, violet-dye-labeled stimulator cells, around 200,000 in number, were plated with around 200,000 CFSE-labeled responder cells. The trim removed 7 bases at V and 8 bases at J, leaving 11 bases unmatched. Germline CDR1 is SNHLY and CDR2 is FYNNEI. The CDR3 sequence is 14 residues long. The chain uses TRBV2 and TRBJ1-1; 9 bases are shared with TRBD1. This TCR came from a human patient who received an intestinal transplant. The source was alloreactive CD8+ T cells from a mixed lymphocyte reaction culture, collected before intestinal transplant. Subset here: CFSE-low proliferating T cells sorted from roughly six-day pre-transplant mixed lymphocyte reaction (GvH or HvG direction). CDR3 DNA sequence: TGTGCCAGCACCGACCCGGGACAGGGACTCGAAGCTTTCTTT. This codes for CASTDPGQGLEAFF. Together with reference TRBV2 and TRBJ1-1, the CDR3 gives the full variable domain: EPEVTQTPSHQVTQMGQEVILRCVPISNHLYFYWYRQILGQKVEFLVSFYNNEISEKSEIFDDQFSVERPDGSNFTLKIRSTKLEDSAMYFCASTDPGQGLEAFFGQGTRLTVV.